This T cell receptor beta chain was recovered during a study of T cell changes during pregnancy in multiple sclerosis. Repertoires were generated with immunoSEQ multiplex PCR, while TCRdb's copy carries only in-frame clones and drops some. The sample records just under 70,000 clones, roughly nine tenths being singletons. The CDR3 is 14 amino acids. The starting material was peripheral blood, obtained in the second trimester of pregnancy. The TCR was taken from a female donor with multiple sclerosis, enrolled in a pregnancy study. The V and J genes are TRBV21-1 and TRBJ1-2; the D call TRBD1 from the table was never checked on the DNA. TRBV21-1 is a pseudogene locus. The chain's CDR3 is CASSEQGMNYGYTF. CDR3 in DNA: TGTGCCAGCAGCGAACAGGGGATGAACTATGGCTACACCTTC.